This T cell receptor (beta chain) comes out of a study of blood T cells in healthy people across ages. Study-wide context: Capturing about one barcoded beta molecule per two T cells was achieved by template switching.

With a J-beta primer mix and a sample-barcoded 5' primer, a second PCR ran about 6 to 11 cycles. Per sample, CDR3-containing paired-end reads numbered at least 2.5 million. TCRdb processed the 5' RACE reads anew with MiXCR; each CDR3 protein has one entry. The sample shows hundreds of thousands of distinct CDR3 sequences, under 30% of them seen only once. General study points: The study found more naive CD4+ cells and higher diversity in long-lived than aged donors.

On this clonotype itself: Its antigen is not known.

Per the germline V gene, CDR1 is PRHDT and CDR2 is FYEKMQ (reference sequence). V lost 5 bases and J lost 7; bases outside the gene matches: 2. The CDR3 contains 12 residues. Investigators took 9.5 to 10 milliliters of peripheral blood from every donor. The specimen was blood. V usage is TRBV13 and J usage is TRBJ2-1; 7 bases are a match to TRBD1. The source of this sequence is a woman older than 75 in good health. This CDR3 reads CASSIRGNEQFF. The CDR3, as DNA: TGTGCCAGCAGCATCAGGGGGAATGAGCAGTTCTTC. Based on the CDR3 plus reference TRBV13 and TRBJ2-1, the full variable domain is AAGVIQSPRHLIKEKRETATLKCYPIPRHDTVYWYQQGPGQDPQFLISFYEKMQSDKGSIPDRFSAQQFSDYHSELNMSSLELGDSALYFCASSIRGNEQFFGPGTRLTVL.